Listed below are T cell receptor beta chains from one sample, sequenced in a study of T-cell memory formation after mild COVID-19. TCRdb reprocessed the 5' RACE reads via MiXCR and lists one record per CDR3 protein. The sample consists of roughly 600,000 distinct CDR3 sequences, more than 15% of them appearing once. The sample consisted of PBMCs or a T cell subset sorted from them (not recorded which). All receptors come from an adult woman who had mild COVID-19 (a few samples of this study predate the infection). Cell type and time point are not known. CDR3s include the opening cysteine and the closing phenylalanine or tryptophan. The D gene is left open where the match is weak. Size is omitted from some rows. Given values are once, few, many or a class for expanded clones.

CDR3 length | D gene | J gene | clone size | V gene | CDR3 protein | CDR3 DNA
12 | TRBD1 | TRBJ1-2 | . | TRBV18 | CASSVDRSKYTF | TGTGCCAGCTCTGTGGACAGGTCTAAGTACACCTTC
15 | TRBD1 | TRBJ1-5 | few | TRBV3-1 | CASSRRGQGGQPQHF | TGTGCCAGCAGCCGACGCGGACAGGGAGGACAGCCCCAGCATTTT
11 | . | TRBJ1-5 | . | TRBV5-8 | CASSLSQPQHF | TGTGCCAGCAGCTTGAGCCAGCCCCAGCATTTT
17 | . | TRBJ2-1 | . | TRBV13 | CASSLGLNPSSYNEQFF | TGTGCCAGCAGCTTAGGTTTGAATCCGTCCTCCTACAATGAGCAGTTCTTC
15 | TRBD1 | TRBJ1-1 | . | TRBV9 | CASSAGQGWGTEAFF | TGTGCCAGCAGCGCGGGACAGGGCTGGGGCACTGAAGCTTTCTTT
13 | TRBD2 | TRBJ2-1 | . | TRBV7-2 | CASSFTSVNEQFF | TGTGCCAGCAGCTTCACTAGCGTGAATGAGCAGTTCTTC
16 | . | TRBJ1-2 | . | TRBV4-1 | CASTPTQAGVNYGYTF | TGCGCCAGCACCCCGACTCAGGCAGGGGTTAACTATGGCTACACCTTC
13 | . | TRBJ2-7 | . | TRBV12-3/TRBV12-4 | CASSPGTLEEQYF | TGTGCCAGCAGCCCGGGGACGCTGGAAGAGCAGTACTTC
16 | TRBD2 | TRBJ2-5 | . | TRBV12-3/TRBV12-4 | CASSIGLAGGQETQYF | TGTGCCAGCAGCATCGGACTAGCGGGGGGCCAGGAGACCCAGTACTTC
17 | TRBD1 | TRBJ2-5 | many | TRBV5-1 | CASSPKAGQGAVKTQYF | TGCGCCAGCAGCCCCAAGGCCGGACAGGGGGCGGTTAAGACCCAGTACTTC
19 | . | TRBJ2-2 | . | TRBV4-1 | CASSHNRTRRAPITGELFF | TGCGCCAGCAGCCACAATCGAACCCGGAGGGCTCCGATCACCGGGGAGCTGTTTTTT
16 | TRBD1 | TRBJ1-1 | few | TRBV18 | CASSPAGQGANTEAFF | TGTGCCAGCTCACCAGCCGGACAGGGGGCAAACACTGAAGCTTTCTTT
17 | . | TRBJ2-1 | . | TRBV11-2 | CASTSHIPAGRANEQFF | TGTGCCAGCACCTCCCACATCCCCGCCGGGAGAGCAAATGAGCAGTTCTTC
15 | . | TRBJ2-2 | . | TRBV5-1 | CASSLSGGSTGELYF | TGCGCCAGCAGCTTGTCTGGCGGGTCCACCGGGGAGCTGTATTTT
15 | TRBD2 | TRBJ2-2 | few | TRBV5-1 | CASSLPSGNTGELFF | TGCGCCAGCAGCTTGCCTAGCGGTAACACCGGGGAGCTGTTTTTT
14 | . | TRBJ2-7 | few | TRBV7-8 | CASSFTVGSYEQYF | TGTGCCAGCAGCTTCACGGTGGGATCATACGAGCAGTACTTC
16 | TRBD2 | TRBJ2-1 | many | TRBV5-1 | CASSLALAGGPDEQFF | TGCGCCAGCAGCTTGGCCTTAGCGGGGGGGCCTGATGAGCAGTTCTTC
13 | TRBD1 | TRBJ1-1 | . | TRBV20-1 | CSAATGFGAEAFF | TGCAGTGCCGCGACAGGGTTTGGCGCTGAAGCTTTCTTT
15 | . | TRBJ1-1 | . | TRBV12-1 | CASSCEGFNYTEAFF | TGCGCCAGCAGCTGCGAGGGGTTTAATTACACTGAAGCTTTCTTT
15 | . | TRBJ2-2 | many | TRBV3-1 | CASSQGSGNTGELFF | TGTGCCAGCAGCCAGGGAAGCGGTAACACCGGGGAGCTGTTTTTT
14 | . | TRBJ2-5 | few | TRBV7-2 | CASSLQVYGETQYF | TGTGCCAGCAGCTTACAGGTTTACGGGGAGACCCAGTACTTC
12 | . | TRBJ1-1 | . | TRBV28 | CASSSSDTEAFF | TGTGCCAGCAGTTCTTCAGACACTGAAGCTTTCTTT
15 | TRBD2 | TRBJ2-7 | few | TRBV10-3 | CAISYGTSGSYEQYF | TGTGCCATCAGTTACGGGACTAGTGGATCCTACGAGCAGTACTTC
16 | . | TRBJ2-3 | few | TRBV4-2 | CASSQERAGSTDTQYF | TGTGCCAGCAGCCAAGAAAGAGCCGGTAGCACAGATACGCAGTATTTT
15 | . | TRBJ1-6 | few | TRBV5-1 | CASRRRTTMDSPLHF | TGCGCCAGCAGGAGGAGGACGACTATGGATTCACCCCTCCACTTT
14 | TRBD2 | TRBJ2-7 | many | TRBV7-9 | CASSQSSGRYEQYF | TGTGCCAGCAGCCAGTCTAGCGGGAGGTACGAGCAGTACTTC
11 | . | TRBJ2-1 | . | TRBV7-2 | CASSLVRTQFF | TGTGCCAGCAGCTTGGTAAGAACGCAGTTCTTC
14 | . | TRBJ2-7 | . | TRBV18 | CASSPREFTYEQYF | TGTGCCAGCTCACCAAGGGAGTTTACCTACGAGCAGTACTTC
14 | . | TRBJ2-3 | many | TRBV29-1 | CSVLEGLSTDTQYF | TGCAGCGTTCTAGAAGGGCTTAGCACAGATACGCAGTATTTT
14 | . | TRBJ1-2 | few | TRBV4-2 | CASSQDLLPVGYTF | TGTGCCAGCAGCCAAGATCTACTCCCAGTTGGCTACACCTTC
16 | TRBD1 | TRBJ2-1 | few | TRBV7-8 | CASSPSPGGAYNEQFF | TGTGCCAGCAGCCCCTCCCCAGGGGGCGCCTACAATGAGCAGTTCTTC
14 | . | TRBJ1-5 | . | TRBV7-9 | CASSRTDLNQPQHF | TGTGCCAGCAGCCGGACAGATTTAAATCAGCCCCAGCATTTT
16 | . | TRBJ1-6 | few | TRBV7-9 | CASSPRTEPYNSPLHF | TGTGCCAGCAGCCCTCGGACGGAACCATACAATTCACCCCTCCACTTT
13 | . | TRBJ2-3 | . | TRBV5-4 | CASRGRSTDTQYF | TGTGCCAGCAGAGGGAGGTCCACAGATACGCAGTATTTT
15 | TRBD2 | TRBJ2-1 | few | TRBV6-1 | CASSETSGGRVGQFF | TGTGCCAGCAGTGAGACTAGCGGGGGACGGGTCGGGCAGTTCTTC
13 | . | TRBJ1-2 | few | TRBV20-1 | CSARDEGNYGYTF | TGCAGTGCTAGAGACGAGGGGAACTATGGCTACACCTTC
13 | . | TRBJ1-1 | . | TRBV15 | CATSTARHTEAFF | TGTGCCACCAGTACTGCCCGGCACACTGAAGCTTTCTTT
14 | . | TRBJ1-6 | . | TRBV20-1 | CSAIGQLDNSPLHF | TGCAGTGCTATTGGACAGCTCGATAATTCACCCCTCCACTTT
16 | . | TRBJ2-1 | few | TRBV20-1 | CSARPFEEGQSSEQFF | TGCAGTGCTAGACCTTTTGAGGAGGGCCAATCCAGTGAGCAGTTCTTC
16 | . | TRBJ2-1 | . | TRBV7-2 | CASSLAGGGGADEQFF | TGTGCCAGCAGCTTAGCTGGCGGTGGGGGGGCCGATGAGCAGTTCTTC
13 | . | TRBJ1-1 | . | TRBV5-5 | CASRTEGSTEAFF | TGTGCCAGCAGGACGGAGGGAAGCACTGAAGCTTTCTTT
17 | TRBD2 | TRBJ2-5 | . | TRBV7-9 | CASSSLEREGLWETQYF | TGTGCCAGCAGCTCTCTTGAGCGGGAGGGCCTCTGGGAGACCCAGTACTTC
14 | TRBD1 | TRBJ2-2 | . | TRBV30 | CAWAYRGYTGELFF | TGTGCCTGGGCCTACAGGGGCTACACCGGGGAGCTGTTTTTT
18 | TRBD2 | TRBJ2-3 | . | TRBV20-1 | CSARDRRRSGVNTDTQYF | TGCAGTGCTAGAGATCGCAGGCGAAGCGGGGTAAACACAGATACGCAGTATTTT
16 | TRBD1 | TRBJ2-3 | . | TRBV7-8 | CASSGPDRAGTDTQYF | TGTGCCAGCAGCGGACCAGACAGGGCTGGCACAGATACGCAGTATTTT
15 | . | TRBJ2-3 | few | TRBV24-1 | CATSDPRQTTDTQYF | TGTGCCACCAGTGACCCAAGACAGACCACAGATACGCAGTATTTT
14 | . | TRBJ1-5 | few | TRBV20-1 | CSAREAGYNQPQHF | TGCAGTGCTAGAGAAGCGGGATACAATCAGCCCCAGCATTTT
13 | . | TRBJ2-5 | few | TRBV19 | CATGGQDKETQYF | TGTGCCACGGGAGGACAGGATAAAGAGACCCAGTACTTC
13 | . | TRBJ2-1 | . | TRBV5-4 | CASSLASSNEQFF | TGTGCCAGCAGCTTGGCCTCATCGAATGAGCAGTTCTTC
16 | . | TRBJ2-7 | . | TRBV3-1 | CASSQVRRGAGLVVDF | TGTGCCAGCAGCCAAGTACGGAGGGGGGCAGGACTAGTCGTTGACTTC
13 | . | TRBJ2-1 | . | TRBV20-1 | CSASPGTINEQFF | TGCAGTGCTAGTCCCGGGACCATAAATGAGCAGTTCTTC
13 | TRBD2 | TRBJ2-7 | few | TRBV29-1 | CSVDGGNPYEQYF | TGCAGCGTTGACGGGGGGAACCCCTACGAGCAGTACTTC
15 | . | TRBJ2-7 | few | TRBV7-2 | CASSPIIGSSYEQYF | TGTGCCAGCAGCCCCATAATAGGGAGCTCCTACGAGCAGTACTTC